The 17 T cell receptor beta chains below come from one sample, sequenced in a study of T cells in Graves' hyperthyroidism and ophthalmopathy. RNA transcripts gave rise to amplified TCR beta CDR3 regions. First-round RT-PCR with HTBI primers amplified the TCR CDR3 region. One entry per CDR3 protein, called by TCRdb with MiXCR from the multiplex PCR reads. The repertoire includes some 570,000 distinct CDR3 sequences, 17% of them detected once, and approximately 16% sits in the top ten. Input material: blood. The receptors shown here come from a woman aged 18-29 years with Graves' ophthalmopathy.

The CDR3 DNA sequence: TGTGCCAGCAGTTTTAGGTCGAACACCATATATTTT. As protein: CASSFRSNTIYF. The chain links TRBV12-3 or TRBV12-4 to TRBJ1-3, with D uncertain. Trimming took off 3 bases at V and 7 bases at J, with 7 bases between the two ends. The CDR3 length is 12 residues.

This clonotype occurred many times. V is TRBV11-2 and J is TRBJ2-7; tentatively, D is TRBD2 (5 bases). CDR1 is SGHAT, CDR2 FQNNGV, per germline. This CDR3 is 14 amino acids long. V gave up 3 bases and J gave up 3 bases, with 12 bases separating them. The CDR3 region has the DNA TGTGCCAGCAGCTTTGATCGGACTTTCTACGAGCAGTACTTC. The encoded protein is CASSFDRTFYEQYF.

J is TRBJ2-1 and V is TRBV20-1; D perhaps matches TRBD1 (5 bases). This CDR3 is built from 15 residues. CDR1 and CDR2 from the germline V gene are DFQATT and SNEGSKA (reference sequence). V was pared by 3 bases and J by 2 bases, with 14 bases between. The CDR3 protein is CSASRTPRTYNEQFF. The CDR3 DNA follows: TGCAGTGCTAGTCGGACACCCCGGACCTACAATGAGCAGTTCTTC.

The CDR3 sequence: CASSLDASGSGRFF. For the CDR3, the DNA is TGTGCCAGCAGCTTAGATGCTAGCGGGAGTGGTCGGTTCTTC. The V call is TRBV7-2, the J call TRBJ2-1; TRBD2 agrees at 10 bases. V lost 1 base and J lost 15; bases outside the gene matches: 9. Germline V gene data show CDR1 as SGHTA and CDR2 as FQGNSA. This CDR3 has 14 residues. Full variable domain (rest looked up from reference TRBV7-2 and TRBJ2-1): GAGVSQSPSNKVTEKGKDVELRCDPISGHTALYWYRQSLGQGLEFLIYFQGNSAPDKSGLPSDRFSAERTGGSVSTLTIQRTQQEDSAVYLCASSLDASGSGRFFGPGTRLTVL.

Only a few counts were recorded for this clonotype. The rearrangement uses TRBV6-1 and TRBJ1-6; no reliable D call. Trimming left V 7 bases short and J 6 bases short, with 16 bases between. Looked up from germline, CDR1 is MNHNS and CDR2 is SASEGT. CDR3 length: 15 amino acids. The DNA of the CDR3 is TGTGCCAGCACGTCTTTAGGTTTACGTAATTCACCCCTCCACTTT. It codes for CASTSLGLRNSPLHF.

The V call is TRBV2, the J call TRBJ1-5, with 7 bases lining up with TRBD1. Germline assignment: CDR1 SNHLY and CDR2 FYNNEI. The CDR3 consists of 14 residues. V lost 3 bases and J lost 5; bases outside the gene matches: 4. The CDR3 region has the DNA TGTGCCAGCAGTGAGACAGGGAGCCATCAGCCCCAGCATTTT. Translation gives CASSETGSHQPQHF.

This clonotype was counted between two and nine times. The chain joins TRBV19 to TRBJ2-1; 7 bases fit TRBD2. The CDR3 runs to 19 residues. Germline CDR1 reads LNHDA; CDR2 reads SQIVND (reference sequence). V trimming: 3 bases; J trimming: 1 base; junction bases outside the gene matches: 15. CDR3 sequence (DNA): TGTGCCAGTAGTATGGGGTTGGTGAAGGGCGGGAGTTCCTACAATGAGCAGTTCTTC. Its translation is CASSMGLVKGGSSYNEQFF.

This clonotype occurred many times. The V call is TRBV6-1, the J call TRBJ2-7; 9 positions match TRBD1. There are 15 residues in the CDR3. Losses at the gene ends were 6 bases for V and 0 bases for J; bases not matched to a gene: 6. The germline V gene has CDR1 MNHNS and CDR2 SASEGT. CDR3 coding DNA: TGTGCCAGCAGGGACAGGGGAGGAGGCTCCTACGAGCAGTACTTC. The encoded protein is CASRDRGGGSYEQYF.

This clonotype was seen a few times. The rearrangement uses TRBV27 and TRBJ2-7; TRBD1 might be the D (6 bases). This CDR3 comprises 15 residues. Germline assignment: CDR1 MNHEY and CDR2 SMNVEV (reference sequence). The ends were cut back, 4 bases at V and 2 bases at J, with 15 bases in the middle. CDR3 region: CASSSLRTETYEQYF. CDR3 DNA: TGTGCCAGCAGTTCACTAAGGACAGAGACCTACGAGCAGTACTTC.

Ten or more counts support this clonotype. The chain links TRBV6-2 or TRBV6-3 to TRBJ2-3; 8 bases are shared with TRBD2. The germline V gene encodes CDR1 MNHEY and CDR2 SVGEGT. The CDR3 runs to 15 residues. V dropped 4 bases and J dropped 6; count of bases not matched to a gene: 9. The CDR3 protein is CASSFSGKGGDTQYF. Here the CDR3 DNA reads TGTGCCAGCAGTTTTAGCGGGAAAGGTGGTGATACGCAGTATTTT.

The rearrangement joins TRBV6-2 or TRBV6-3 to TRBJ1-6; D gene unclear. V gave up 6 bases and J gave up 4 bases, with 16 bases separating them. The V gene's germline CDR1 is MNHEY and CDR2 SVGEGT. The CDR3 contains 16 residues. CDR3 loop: CASSPDAPIYNSPLHF. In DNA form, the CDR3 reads TGTGCCAGCAGCCCCGACGCCCCGATATATAATTCACCCCTCCACTTT.

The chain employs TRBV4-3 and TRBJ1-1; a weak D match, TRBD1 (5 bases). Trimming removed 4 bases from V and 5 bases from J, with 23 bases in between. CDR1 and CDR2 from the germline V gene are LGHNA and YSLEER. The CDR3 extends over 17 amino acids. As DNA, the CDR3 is TGCGCCAGCAGCCGAGAACCCAGGGCGTTCGCGGTGACTGAAGCTTTCTTT. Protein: CASSREPRAFAVTEAFF.

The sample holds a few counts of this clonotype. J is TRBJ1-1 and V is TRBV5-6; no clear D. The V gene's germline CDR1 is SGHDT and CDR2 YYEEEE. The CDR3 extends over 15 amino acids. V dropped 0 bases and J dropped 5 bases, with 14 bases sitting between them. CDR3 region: CASSLDRGKRTEAFF. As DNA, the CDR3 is TGTGCCAGCAGCTTGGATCGTGGCAAAAGGACTGAAGCTTTCTTT.

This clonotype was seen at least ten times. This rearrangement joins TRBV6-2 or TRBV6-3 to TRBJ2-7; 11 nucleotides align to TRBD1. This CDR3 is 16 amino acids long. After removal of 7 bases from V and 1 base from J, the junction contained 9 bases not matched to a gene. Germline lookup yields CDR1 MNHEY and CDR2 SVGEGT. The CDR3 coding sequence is TGTGCCAGCAATATGAACCGGGACAGGGGGTCCTACGAGCAGTACTTC. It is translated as CASNMNRDRGSYEQYF.

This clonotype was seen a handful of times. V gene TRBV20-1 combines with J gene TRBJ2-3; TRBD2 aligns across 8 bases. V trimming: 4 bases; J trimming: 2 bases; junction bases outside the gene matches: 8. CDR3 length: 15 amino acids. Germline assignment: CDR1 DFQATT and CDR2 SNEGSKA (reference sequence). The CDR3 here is CSATTSGYTTDTQYF. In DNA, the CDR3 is TGCAGTGCTACCACTAGCGGTTATACCACAGATACGCAGTATTTT.

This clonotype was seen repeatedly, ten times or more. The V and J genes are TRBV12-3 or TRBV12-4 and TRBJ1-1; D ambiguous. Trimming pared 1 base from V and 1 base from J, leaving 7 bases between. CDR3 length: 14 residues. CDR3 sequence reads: CASSLGGRNTEAFF. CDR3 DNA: TGTGCCAGCAGTTTAGGAGGACGGAACACTGAAGCTTTCTTT.

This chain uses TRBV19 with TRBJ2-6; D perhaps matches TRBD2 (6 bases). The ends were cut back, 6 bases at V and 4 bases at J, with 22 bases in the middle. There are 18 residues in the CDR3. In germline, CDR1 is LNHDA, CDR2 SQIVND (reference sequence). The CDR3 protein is CASSVDGRGMAGANVLTF. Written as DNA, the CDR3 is TGTGCCAGTAGCGTAGACGGGAGAGGCATGGCGGGGGCCAACGTCCTGACTTTC. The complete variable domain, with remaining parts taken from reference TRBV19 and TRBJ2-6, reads DGGITQSPKYLFRKEGQNVTLSCEQNLNHDAMYWYRQDPGQGLRLIYYSQIVNDFQKGDIAEGYSVSREKKESFPLTVTSAQKNPTAFYLCASSVDGRGMAGANVLTFGAGSRLTVL.